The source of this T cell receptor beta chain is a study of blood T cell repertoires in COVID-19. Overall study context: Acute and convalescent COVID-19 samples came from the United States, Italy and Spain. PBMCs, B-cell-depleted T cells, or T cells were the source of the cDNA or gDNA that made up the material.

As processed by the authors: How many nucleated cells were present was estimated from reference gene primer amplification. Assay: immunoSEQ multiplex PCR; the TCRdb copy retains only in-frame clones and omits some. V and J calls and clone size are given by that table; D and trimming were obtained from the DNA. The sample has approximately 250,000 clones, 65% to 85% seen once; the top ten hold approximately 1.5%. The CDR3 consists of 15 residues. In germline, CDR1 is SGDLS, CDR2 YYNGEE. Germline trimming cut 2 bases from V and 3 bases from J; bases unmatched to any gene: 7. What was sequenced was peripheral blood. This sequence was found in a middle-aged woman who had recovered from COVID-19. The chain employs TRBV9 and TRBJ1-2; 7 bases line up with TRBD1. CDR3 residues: CASSVDTGTDYGYTF. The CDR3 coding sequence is TGTGCCAGCAGCGTCGACACCGGGACAGACTATGGCTACACCTTC.